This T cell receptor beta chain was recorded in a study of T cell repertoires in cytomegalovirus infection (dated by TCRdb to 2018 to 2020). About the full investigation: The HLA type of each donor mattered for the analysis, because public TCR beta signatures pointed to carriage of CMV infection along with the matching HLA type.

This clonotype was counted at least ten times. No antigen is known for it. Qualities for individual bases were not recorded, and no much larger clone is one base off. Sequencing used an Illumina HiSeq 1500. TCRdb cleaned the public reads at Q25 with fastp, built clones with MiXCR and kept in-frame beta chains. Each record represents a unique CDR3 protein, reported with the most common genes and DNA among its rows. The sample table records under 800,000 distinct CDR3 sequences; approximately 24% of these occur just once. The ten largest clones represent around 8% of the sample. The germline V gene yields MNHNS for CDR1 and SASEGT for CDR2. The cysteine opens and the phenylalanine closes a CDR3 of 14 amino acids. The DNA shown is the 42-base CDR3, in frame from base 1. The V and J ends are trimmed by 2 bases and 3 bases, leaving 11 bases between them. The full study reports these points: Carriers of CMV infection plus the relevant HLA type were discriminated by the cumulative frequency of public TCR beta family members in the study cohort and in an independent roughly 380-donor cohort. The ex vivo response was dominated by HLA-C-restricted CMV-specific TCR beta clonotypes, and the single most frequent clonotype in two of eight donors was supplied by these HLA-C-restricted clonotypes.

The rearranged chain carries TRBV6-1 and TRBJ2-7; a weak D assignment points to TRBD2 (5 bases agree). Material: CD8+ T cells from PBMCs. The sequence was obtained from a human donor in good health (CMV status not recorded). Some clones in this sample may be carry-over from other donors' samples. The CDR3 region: CASSEWAGGYEQYF. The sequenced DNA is TGTGCCAGCAGTGAATGGGCAGGAGGCTACGAGCAGTACTTC.